These 18 T cell receptor beta chains share one sample of origin, sequenced in a study of CD8 T cells in ankylosing spondylitis. TCRdb recomputed calls from the 5' RACE reads with MiXCR, one row per CDR3 protein. The sample consists of some 400,000 distinct CDR3 sequences, around 22% of them appearing once. Study-level points and caveats: A TCR beta motif of several highly homologous variants seemed to mark ankylosing spondylitis blood.

For these receptors, no antigen is known. The sequenced material came from blood, either unsorted or a sorted T cell fraction (not recorded which). These receptors were taken from a male donor with ankylosing spondylitis.

This clonotype was counted a few times. The chain combines TRBV12-3 or TRBV12-4 with TRBJ2-1; 14 bases line up with TRBD2. Unmatched junction bases numbered 5, after V lost 3 bases and J lost 4 bases. The CDR3 totals 17 residues. In DNA form, the CDR3 reads TGTGCCAGCAGTTTTGGGACTAGCGGGGGACATTACAATGAGCAGTTCTTC. It yields the protein CASSFGTSGGHYNEQFF.

This clonotype appeared a few times. The V call is TRBV5-8, the J call TRBJ2-7; maybe TRBD1 (5 bases). CDR1 SGHTS and CDR2 YDEGEE come from the germline V gene. The CDR3 consists of 16 residues. V lost 4 bases and J lost 5, with 22 bases in between. In nucleotides, the CDR3 is TGTGCCAGCAGCCAACCCTGGTGGCAGGGCATCCACGAGCAGTACTTC. Protein: CASSQPWWQGIHEQYF.

There are many counts of this clonotype. The chain combines TRBV7-8 with TRBJ2-7; TRBD1 might be the D (6 bases). From germline, CDR1 is SGHVS and CDR2 FQNEAQ. Between the trimmed V and J ends, which lost 1 base and 5 bases, there was a span of 18 bases. The CDR3 is 16 residues long. In DNA form, the CDR3 reads TGTGCCAGCAGCTTAGATTCAGGGGTGGGGTCGAACGAGCAGTACTTC. Protein product: CASSLDSGVGSNEQYF.

This clonotype was counted only a few times. This rearrangement joins TRBV20-1 to TRBJ2-1; 11 bases line up with TRBD2. The CDR3 consists of 14 residues. From germline, CDR1 is DFQATT and CDR2 SNEGSKA (reference sequence). Unmatched junction bases numbered 8, after V lost 5 bases and J lost 8 bases. CDR3 amino acids: CSAPTSGNSHEQFF. The CDR3, as DNA: TGCAGTGCTCCGACTAGCGGGAACTCCCATGAGCAGTTCTTC.

Many counts were recorded for this clonotype. The chain is built from TRBV20-1 and TRBJ1-1; D may be TRBD1 (6 bases). Germline assignment: CDR1 DFQATT and CDR2 SNEGSKA (reference sequence). This CDR3 spans 13 amino acids. Trimming shortened V by 6 bases and J by 7 bases, and 18 bases separated the two germline ends. The CDR3 DNA reads as TGCAGTGCAAACGGGATACAGGGAGGTGAAGCTTTCTTT. This sequence encodes CSANGIQGGEAFF.

The rearrangement links TRBV10-1 to TRBJ2-1; 15 positions match TRBD2. V lost 3 bases to trimming and J lost 8 bases; unmatched junction nucleotides: 8. Germline CDR1 is WNHNN and CDR2 is SYGVQD (reference sequence). The CDR3 sequence is 17 residues long. CDR3 residues: CASSDKGLAGGNDEQFF. CDR3 bases: TGCGCCAGCAGTGATAAGGGACTAGCGGGAGGCAACGATGAGCAGTTCTTC.

This clonotype was found a few times. This chain connects TRBV29-1 to TRBJ1-2, with no clear D. Between the trimmed V and J ends, which lost 6 bases and 4 bases, there was a span of 12 bases. Germline V gives CDR1 SQVTM, CDR2 ANQGSEA. This CDR3 contains 12 residues. The DNA of the CDR3 is TGCAGCGTCCGGAGGTCTGGCTATGGCTACACCTTC. It translates to CSVRRSGYGYTF. Using reference TRBV29-1 and TRBJ1-2 for the parts outside the CDR3, the full variable domain is SAVISQKPSRDICQRGTSLTIQCQVDSQVTMMFWYRQQPGQSLTLIATANQGSEATYESGFVIDKFPISRPNLTFSTLTVSNMSPEDSSIYLCSVRRSGYGYTFGSGTRLTVV.

This clonotype occurred a few times. The chain links TRBV28 to TRBJ2-7; weak D call: TRBD1 (6 bases). The CDR3 length is 13 residues. CDR1 is MDHEN, CDR2 SYDVKM, per germline. Deletions cut 7 bases from V and 1 base from J, with 11 bases between. The DNA for the CDR3 is TGTGCCAGCACCCGAGGACAGTCCTACGAGCAGTACTTC. Its protein product is CASTRGQSYEQYF.

This clonotype was counted a few times. The chain uses TRBV6-1 and TRBJ1-2; TRBD1 matches 7 bases. The trim removed 11 bases at V and 4 bases at J, leaving 10 bases unmatched. The V gene's germline CDR1 is MNHNS and CDR2 SASEGT. This CDR3 contains 13 residues. CDR3 in amino acids: CACLTGDRYGYTF. DNA of the CDR3: TGTGCCTGCCTAACAGGGGATCGCTATGGCTACACCTTC.

The V and J genes are TRBV10-3 and TRBJ2-7; D is ambiguous. In germline, CDR1 is ENHRY, CDR2 SYGVKD. This CDR3 contains 14 residues. Trimming took 0 bases from V and 2 from J, leaving 8 bases between them. Here the CDR3 reads CAISESLLTYEQYF. The CDR3, as DNA: TGTGCCATCAGTGAGTCGCTTTTGACCTACGAGCAGTACTTC.

This clonotype was seen just once. The V and J genes are TRBV9 and TRBJ2-1, with TRBD1 matching 10 bases. V shed 3 bases and J 8 bases; nucleotides not matched to a gene: 5. The V gene's germline CDR1 is SGDLS and CDR2 YYNGEE. The length of the CDR3 is 14 residues. The CDR3 DNA reads TGTGCCAGCAGCGGGACAGGGGGGTTGGATGAGCAGTTCTTC. It specifies CASSGTGGLDEQFF.

This clonotype was seen a few times. This rearrangement joins TRBV5-1 to TRBJ2-1, with no clear D. Germline CDR1 and CDR2: SGHRS and YFSETQ. This CDR3 is 14 amino acids long. V lost 4 bases to trimming and J lost 9 bases, with 17 bases between them. This CDR3 is CASSAGRAMGEQFF. In nucleotides, the CDR3 is TGCGCCAGCAGCGCAGGCCGGGCCATGGGTGAGCAGTTCTTC.

The chain combines TRBV20-1 with TRBJ1-2; D is uncertain. This CDR3 has 12 residues. Germline lookup yields CDR1 DFQATT and CDR2 SNEGSKA (reference sequence). V dropped 3 bases and J dropped 4 bases, with 9 bases sitting between them. In nucleotides, the CDR3 is TGCAGTGCTAGCTTACACGTCTATGGCTACACCTTC. Translated, it gives CSASLHVYGYTF.

This chain links TRBV20-1 with TRBJ2-3, with 10 bases fitting TRBD2. Trimming took 5 bases from V and 4 from J; bases not matched to a gene: 6. Germline V gene lookup returns CDR1 DFQATT and CDR2 SNEGSKA (reference sequence). This CDR3 is built from 14 residues. The CDR3 region is CSAESGRDADTQYF. The CDR3 DNA is TGCAGTGCTGAGAGCGGGAGGGACGCAGATACGCAGTATTTT.

This sequence joins TRBV20-1 and TRBJ1-5; 10 bases are shared with TRBD1. Germline V lookup: CDR1 DFQATT, CDR2 SNEGSKA (reference sequence). CDR3 length: 14 amino acids. Germline trimming cut 6 bases from V and 0 bases from J; bases unmatched to any gene: 2. The CDR3 coding sequence is TGCAGTGCGGGGACAGGGGTTAGCAATCAGCCCCAGCATTTT. Translated, it gives CSAGTGVSNQPQHF.

V is TRBV7-2 and J is TRBJ2-3; D not certain. V lost 3 bases and J lost 0, with 10 bases in between. Germline V lookup: CDR1 SGHTA, CDR2 FQGNSA. CDR3 size: 15 residues. The CDR3 protein is CASSFRRPSTDTQYF. Written as DNA, the CDR3 is TGTGCCAGCAGCTTTCGTAGGCCTAGCACAGATACGCAGTATTTT.

The genes are TRBV24-1 and TRBJ2-1; TRBD2 is a possible D gene (7 bases). Trimming took 3 bases from V and 4 from J, leaving 15 bases between them. Germline loops: CDR1 KGHDR, CDR2 SFDVKD. This CDR3 has 16 residues. CDR3 DNA: TGTGCCACCAGTGATAGGGGGGGTGCAGGATACAATGAGCAGTTCTTC. Protein: CATSDRGGAGYNEQFF.

This clonotype was observed a handful of times. J is TRBJ2-4 and V is TRBV11-2, with D perhaps matching TRBD1 or TRBD2 (5 bases each). Per the germline V gene, CDR1 is SGHAT and CDR2 is FQNNGV. V dropped 2 bases and J dropped 9 bases, with 14 bases sitting between them. This CDR3 contains 14 residues. In DNA, the CDR3 is TGTGCCAGCAGCTTATATAGAGGGGAGCTCATTCAGTACTTC. Translation: CASSLYRGELIQYF.